This T cell receptor beta chain was recovered during a study of beta chain features in type 1 diabetes. Study findings and constraints: Moderately but significantly shorter TCRB CDR3s were found in Type 1 diabetes patients in all four CD4+ subsets. Sampled from patients, naive, central memory and Treg TCRB repertoires appeared more similar than those sampled from healthy donors.

On this clone: The target antigen is unknown. Other DNA sequences of this sample code for an identical CDR3.

Germline V CDR1 and CDR2: SGHRS, YFSETQ. CDR3 length: 12 residues. The ends were cut back, 0 bases at V and 3 bases at J, with 3 bases in the middle. Expressed TCRB transcripts were sequenced after all isolated RNA was converted to cDNA. Sequenced by immunoSEQ multiplex PCR; TCRdb stores in-frame clones only, minus some. Seen here are roughly 150,000 clones, 63% observed once, and the top ten hold around 0.08%. The V gene is TRBV5-1, the J gene TRBJ2-5; no reliable D call. The receptor was isolated from a man aged 30-40 years with type 1 diabetes. Sequenced sample: naive CD4+ T cells from blood. The CDR3 DNA follows: TGCGCCAGCAGCTTGGCGGAAGAGACCCAGTACTTC. This encodes CASSLAEETQYF.